These T cell receptor beta chains were read from a single sample in a study of T cell changes during pregnancy in multiple sclerosis. Method: immunoSEQ multiplex PCR; TCRdb's copy keeps in-frame clones and lacks some. The table records tens of thousands of clones, around 89% of them present only once. This specimen consisted of CD4+ T cells from peripheral blood mononuclear cells, obtained in the first trimester of pregnancy. These receptors came from a female donor in good health, enrolled as a control in a pregnancy study. CDR3s include the opening cysteine and the closing phenylalanine or tryptophan. The D gene is left open where the match is weak. Clone size is stated in some rows and not others, as once, few, many or a class when expanded.

CDR3 DNA: TGTGCCAGCAGTTACGAGGCGCGTGGCTACACCTTC
CDR3 protein: CASSYEARGYTF
D gene: -
V gene: TRBV6-6
clone size: few
J gene: TRBJ1-2

CDR3 DNA: TGTGCCAGCAGCGTAGCTCTGGCAGATCATTCACCCCTCCACTTT
CDR3 protein: CASSVALADHSPLHF
D gene: -
V gene: TRBV9
clone size: -
J gene: TRBJ1-6

CDR3 DNA: TGTGCCAGCAGCTTAGGAGTGTCACAGGGCGAACTGTTTTTT
CDR3 protein: CASSLGVSQGELFF
D gene: -
V gene: TRBV5-4
clone size: -
J gene: TRBJ1-4

CDR3 DNA: TGTGCCAGCAGTTACCTCGGGGGTGGGAATGAGCAGTTCTTC
CDR3 protein: CASSYLGGGNEQFF
D gene: -
V gene: TRBV27
clone size: once
J gene: TRBJ2-1

CDR3 DNA: TGTGCCAGCAGACTGACAGGGGGCTGGGAGCAGTACTTC
CDR3 protein: CASRLTGGWEQYF
D gene: TRBD1
V gene: TRBV28
clone size: -
J gene: TRBJ2-7

CDR3 DNA: TGTGCCACCAGCAGAGATAGGGTCGGGAGCACTGAAGCTTTCTTT
CDR3 protein: CATSRDRVGSTEAFF
D gene: -
V gene: TRBV15
clone size: -
J gene: TRBJ1-1

CDR3 DNA: TGTGCCTGGAAAGGGGGCTCCTACGAGCAGTACTTC
CDR3 protein: CAWKGGSYEQYF
D gene: -
V gene: TRBV30
clone size: -
J gene: TRBJ2-7

CDR3 DNA: TGCGCCAGCACAGGACCGACAGGAACCCTCGCTGGGGCCAACGTCCTGACTTTC
CDR3 protein: CASTGPTGTLAGANVLTF
D gene: -
V gene: TRBV5-1
clone size: -
J gene: TRBJ2-6

CDR3 DNA: TGTGCCAGCAGCTACGGACAGGACTATGGCTACACCTTC
CDR3 protein: CASSYGQDYGYTF
D gene: TRBD1
V gene: TRBV7-2
clone size: -
J gene: TRBJ1-2

CDR3 DNA: TGCGCCAGCAGCCTTAATCTCTACTATCGGACTGAAGCTTTCTTT
CDR3 protein: CASSLNLYYRTEAFF
D gene: -
V gene: TRBV5-1
clone size: -
J gene: TRBJ1-1

CDR3 DNA: TGTGCTAGCAGTATTTCTAGGACAGATACGCAGTATTTT
CDR3 protein: CASSISRTDTQYF
D gene: -
V gene: TRBV7-7
clone size: -
J gene: TRBJ2-3

CDR3 DNA: TGTGCCAGCAGCTCCGGGACTAGCGCCTACAATGAGCAGTTCTTC
CDR3 protein: CASSSGTSAYNEQFF
D gene: TRBD2
V gene: TRBV5-6
clone size: -
J gene: TRBJ2-1

CDR3 DNA: TGTGCCAGCAGGTTGGGACTAGCGGGAAAGGAGCAGTTCTTC
CDR3 protein: CASRLGLAGKEQFF
D gene: TRBD2
V gene: TRBV6-5
clone size: -
J gene: TRBJ2-1

CDR3 DNA: TGTGCCAGCAGCTTAGCAGGGGGTGCATTAAACACCATATATTTT
CDR3 protein: CASSLAGGALNTIYF
D gene: -
V gene: TRBV7-9
clone size: -
J gene: TRBJ1-3

CDR3 DNA: TGCGCCAGCAGCTGGGTGGGAGCGGGAGTACACGAGCAGTACTTC
CDR3 protein: CASSWVGAGVHEQYF
D gene: TRBD2
V gene: TRBV5-1
clone size: -
J gene: TRBJ2-7

CDR3 DNA: TGCGCCAGCAGCCCCCAACTGGACAGAAATTCACCCCTCCACTTT
CDR3 protein: CASSPQLDRNSPLHF
D gene: -
V gene: TRBV5-1
clone size: few
J gene: TRBJ1-6

CDR3 DNA: TGTGCCAGCAGGAGAGGGGGCTTGAGCAATCAGCCCCAGCATTTT
CDR3 protein: CASRRGGLSNQPQHF
D gene: TRBD1
V gene: TRBV27
clone size: -
J gene: TRBJ1-5

CDR3 DNA: TGCGCCACCCGACCGGACAGGGCAAACTATGGCTACACCTTC
CDR3 protein: CATRPDRANYGYTF
D gene: TRBD1
V gene: TRBV5-1
clone size: -
J gene: TRBJ1-2

CDR3 DNA: TGTGCCAGTAGTATAGGGACAAGGTCCTACAATGAGCAGTTCTTC
CDR3 protein: CASSIGTRSYNEQFF
D gene: -
V gene: TRBV19
clone size: -
J gene: TRBJ2-1

CDR3 DNA: TGTGCCAGCAGTGCCTTGACAGGGTATGAAAAACTGTTTTTT
CDR3 protein: CASSALTGYEKLFF
D gene: TRBD1
V gene: TRBV6-1
clone size: -
J gene: TRBJ1-4

CDR3 DNA: TGTGCCAGCACCCCGGGGTCCTACAATGAGCAGTTCTTC
CDR3 protein: CASTPGSYNEQFF
D gene: -
V gene: TRBV27
clone size: -
J gene: TRBJ2-1

CDR3 DNA: TGTGCCAGCAGCAAACTAGCTGCCGGCACAGATACGCAGTATTTT
CDR3 protein: CASSKLAAGTDTQYF
D gene: -
V gene: TRBV7-9
clone size: -
J gene: TRBJ2-3

CDR3 DNA: TGTGCCAGCAGTTCTACCACCCTCAACCTTTACGAGCAGTACTTC
CDR3 protein: CASSSTTLNLYEQYF
D gene: -
V gene: TRBV28
clone size: -
J gene: TRBJ2-7